This T cell receptor beta chain was captured in a study of T-cell reconstitution after alpha-beta-depleted transplantation in children. Unique molecular identifiers were used in preparing the TCRbeta library. TCRdb re-derived calls from the PCR reads in MiXCR, one entry per CDR3 protein. The table shows approximately 50,000 distinct CDR3 sequences, with 5.5% to 7.5% occurring only once. This clonotype was seen ten or more times. From germline, CDR1 is SEHNR and CDR2 FQNEAQ (reference sequence). CDR3 length: 16 residues. Trimming took 5 bases from V and 5 from J, leaving 19 bases between them. The sequencing used PBMCs, mostly from graft donor cells, collected 60 days after TCRalphabeta/CD19-depleted stem cell transplant. The chain joins TRBV7-9 to TRBJ1-5; D may be TRBD1 (5 bases). The clonotype originates from a female patient younger than 10 who had a stem cell transplant for aplastic anemia, so the T cells may come from the graft donor. DNA for the CDR3: TGTGCCAGCAGCCATAGCGATCTAGGCAGGGATCAGCCCCAGCATTTT. Translation gives CASSHSDLGRDQPQHF. The entire variable domain, with the rest obtained from reference TRBV7-9 and TRBJ1-5, is as follows: DTGVSQNPRHKITKRGQNVTFRCDPISEHNRLYWYRQTLGQGPEFLTYFQNEAQLEKSRLLSDRFSAERPKGSFSTLEIQRTEQGDSAMYLCASSHSDLGRDQPQHFGDGTRLSIL.